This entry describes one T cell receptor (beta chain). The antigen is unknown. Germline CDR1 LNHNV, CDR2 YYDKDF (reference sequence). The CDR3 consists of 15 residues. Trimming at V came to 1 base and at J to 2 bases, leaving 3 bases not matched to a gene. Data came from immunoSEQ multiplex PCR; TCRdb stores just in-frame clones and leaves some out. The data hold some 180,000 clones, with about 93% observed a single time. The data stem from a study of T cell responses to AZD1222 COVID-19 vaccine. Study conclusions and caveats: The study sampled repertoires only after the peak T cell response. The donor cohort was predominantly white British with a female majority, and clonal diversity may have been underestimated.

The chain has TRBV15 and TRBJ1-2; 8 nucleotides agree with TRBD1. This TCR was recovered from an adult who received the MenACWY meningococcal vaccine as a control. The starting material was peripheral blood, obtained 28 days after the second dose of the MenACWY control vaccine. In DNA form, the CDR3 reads TGTGCCACCAGCAGAGGAGCAGGGGGCAACTATGGCTACACCTTC. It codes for CATSRGAGGNYGYTF.